This T cell receptor beta chain was found in a study of blood T cell repertoires in COVID-19. Study background: Material from acute and convalescent COVID-19 was sourced from the United States, Italy and Spain. Nucleic acid was either cDNA or gDNA, and it came from T cells, B-cell-depleted T cells, or PBMCs.

Original processing methods: Estimation of nucleated cell counts was performed using reference gene primer amplification. The protocol was immunoSEQ multiplex PCR, while the TCRdb copy is restricted to in-frame clones and leaves out a portion. The DNA gave D and trimming, while V, J and clone size come from that table. The sample includes 60,000 to 90,000 clones, around 67% of them seen just once. This clone was counted many times. The TCR originated in a human donor with acute or convalescent COVID-19. The donor label of this sample is uncertain. Input material: peripheral blood.

The CDR3 reads CASSLTTAGGAYEQYV. The CDR3, as DNA: TGTGCCAGCAGCTTAACCACCGCGGGGGGAGCCTACGAGCAGTACGTC. This chain links TRBV7-8 with TRBJ2-7, with 8 bases matching TRBD2. Germline CDR1 reads SGHVS; CDR2 reads FQNEAQ. CDR3 length: 16 residues. Trimming removed 2 bases from V and 2 bases from J; junction bases left unmatched: 8.